One sample yielded the 2 T cell receptor beta chains listed below, sequenced in a study of cytomegalovirus exposure and HLA in healthy donors. Researchers ran the PCR with 60 Vbeta and 13 Jbeta primers. The method was immunoSEQ multiplex PCR; TCRdb's version includes in-frame clones alone and lacks a portion of them. This repertoire shows 200,000 to 250,000 clones, around 73% found once; its top ten account for 3.5% to 4%. The sequencing input was PBMCs. These TCRs come from a male donor in good health and CMV-seronegative.

The sample holds a few counts of this clone. This specimen includes other DNA sequences encoding the same CDR3. J is TRBJ2-7 and V is TRBV6-1, with 13 nucleotides matching TRBD2. This CDR3 has 15 residues. Germline trimming cut 4 bases from V and 0 bases from J; bases unmatched to any gene: 0. CDR1 and CDR2 (germline): MNHNS, SASEGT. The CDR3 loop reads CASSGTSGSSYEQYF. The CDR3 DNA reads TGTGCCAGCAGTGGGACTAGCGGGAGCTCCTACGAGCAGTACTTC.

The rearrangement joins TRBV6-5 to TRBJ2-7, with 10 bases matching TRBD2. The germline CDR1 and CDR2 sequences are MNHEY and SVGAGI. With 3 bases clipped from V and 1 base from J, the junction kept 6 bases outside the gene matches. This CDR3 has 16 amino acids. The CDR3 nucleotides are TGTGCCAGCAGTTATTTTACAGCGGGAGGGTCCTACGAGCAGTACTTC. This encodes CASSYFTAGGSYEQYF.